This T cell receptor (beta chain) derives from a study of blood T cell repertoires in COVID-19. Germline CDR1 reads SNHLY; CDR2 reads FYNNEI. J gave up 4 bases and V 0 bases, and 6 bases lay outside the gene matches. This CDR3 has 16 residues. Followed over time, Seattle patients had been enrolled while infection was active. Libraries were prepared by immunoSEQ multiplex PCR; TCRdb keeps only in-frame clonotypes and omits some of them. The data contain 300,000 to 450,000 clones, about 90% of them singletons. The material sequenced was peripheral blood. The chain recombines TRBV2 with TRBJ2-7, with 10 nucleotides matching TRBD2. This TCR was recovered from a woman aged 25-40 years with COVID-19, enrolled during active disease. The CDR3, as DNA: TGTGCCAGCAGTGAAGCGCTTATGGGACTAGCGTACGAGCAGTACTTC. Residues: CASSEALMGLAYEQYF.